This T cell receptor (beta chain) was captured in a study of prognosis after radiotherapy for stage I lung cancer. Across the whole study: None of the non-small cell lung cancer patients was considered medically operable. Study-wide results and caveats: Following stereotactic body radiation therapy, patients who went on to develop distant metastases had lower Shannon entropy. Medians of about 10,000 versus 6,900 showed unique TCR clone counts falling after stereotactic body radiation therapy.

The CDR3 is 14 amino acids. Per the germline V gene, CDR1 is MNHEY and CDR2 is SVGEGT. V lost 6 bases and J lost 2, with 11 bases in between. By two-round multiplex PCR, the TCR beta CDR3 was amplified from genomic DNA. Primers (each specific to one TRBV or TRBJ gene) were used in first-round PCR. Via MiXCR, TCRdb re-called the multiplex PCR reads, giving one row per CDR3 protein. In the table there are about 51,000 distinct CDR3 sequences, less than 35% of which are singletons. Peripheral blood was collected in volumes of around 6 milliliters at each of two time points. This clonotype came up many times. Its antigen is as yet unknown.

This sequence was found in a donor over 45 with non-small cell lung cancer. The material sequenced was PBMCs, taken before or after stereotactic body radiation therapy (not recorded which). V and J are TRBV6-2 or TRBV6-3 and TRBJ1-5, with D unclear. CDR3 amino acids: CASSSLEGNQPQHF. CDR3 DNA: TGTGCCAGCAGCTCCCTGGAGGGCAATCAGCCCCAGCATTTT.